The rows below give T cell receptor beta chains drawn from one sample of a study of T cells in Graves' hyperthyroidism and ophthalmopathy. One entry per CDR3 protein, called by TCRdb with MiXCR from the multiplex PCR reads. The sample shows a few hundred thousand distinct CDR3 sequences, roughly 13% of them seen only once. Sequenced: blood. The receptors come from a young woman with Graves' hyperthyroidism. Each CDR3 is given with its conserved first and last residue. D genes are given only for firm matches. Clone size appears in some rows only: once, few, many, or a class for an expanded clone.

d_call,j_call,v_call,clone_size,cdr3_nt,cdr3_aa
-,TRBJ1-1,TRBV14,-,TGTGCCAGCAGTCCCGAGGCAGGGTGGGGCACTGAAGCTTTCTTT,CASSPEAGWGTEAFF
TRBD1,TRBJ1-2,TRBV5-8,-,TGTGCCAGCAGCTGGGACAGGGGGGCTAACTATGGCTACACCTTC,CASSWDRGANYGYTF
-,TRBJ1-1,TRBV6-5,-,TGTGCCAGCAGTTACCCCTTATCTGAAGCTTTCTTT,CASSYPLSEAFF
TRBD1,TRBJ2-3,TRBV29-1,many,TGCAGCGTCGGTACAGGGGAAGATACGCAGTATTTT,CSVGTGEDTQYF
TRBD1,TRBJ1-1,TRBV5-5,many,TGTGCCAGCAGCTGGACGGTGGCAGACAGGGGCACTGAAGCTTTCTTT,CASSWTVADRGTEAFF
-,TRBJ1-3,TRBV6-1,-,TGTGCCAGCAGCGCTACATCCTCGGGGGGAAACACCATATATTTT,CASSATSSGGNTIYF
TRBD2,TRBJ2-7,TRBV2,many,TGTGCCAGCAGTCGGACTAGCGGGAGACCCTCCTACGAGCAGTACTTC,CASSRTSGRPSYEQYF
-,TRBJ2-2,TRBV6-1,many,TGTGCCAGCAGGCCCCAGAACACCGGGGAGCTGTTTTTT,CASRPQNTGELFF
-,TRBJ1-5,TRBV6-2/TRBV6-3,few,TGTGCCAGCAGTTACCCGGACGGTTATCAGCCCCAGCATTTT,CASSYPDGYQPQHF
-,TRBJ1-6,TRBV11-2,many,TGTGCCAGCAGCCATTCACCCCTCCACTTT,CASSHSPLHF
TRBD2,TRBJ2-1,TRBV28,many,TGTGCCAGCAGTGCCGGGAGGCGAAGTGAGCAGTTCTTC,CASSAGRRSEQFF
-,TRBJ2-7,TRBV11-2,many,TGTGCCAGCAGCCGACTCGTCTACGAGCAGTACTTC,CASSRLVYEQYF
TRBD2,TRBJ2-5,TRBV15,many,TGTGCCACCAGCAGAGGGAGGACTAGCGGGAGGGCCAGGGAGACCCAGTACTTC,CATSRGRTSGRARETQYF